This TCR beta chain originates from a study of response to subunit inactivated influenza vaccine. General study findings and limits: Seasonal influenza vaccination, on each occasion, was suggested by the authors to recruit few new T cells.

There are 13 residues in the CDR3. The junction had 4 bases not matched to a gene; V was cut back by 8 bases and J by 4 bases. CDR1 and CDR2 from the germline V gene are MGHDK and SYGVNS. This clonotype was recorded many times. Antigen: not known. MiXCR, applied by TCRdb to the RT-PCR reads, yields one record per CDR3 protein. The sample shows about 180,000 distinct CDR3 sequences, about 9% of them seen only once. J is TRBJ2-7 and V is TRBV25-1; 11 bases map to TRBD1. The sequencing here drew on non-naive T cells sorted from PBMCs, taken on the day of vaccination. The sequence derives from a man aged 45 to 65 who received an inactivated influenza vaccine. CDR3 region: CASARDRGYEQYF. CDR3 nucleotides: TGTGCCAGCGCCCGGGACAGGGGGTACGAGCAGTACTTC.